Listed below are T cell receptor beta chains from one sample, sequenced in a study of T cells after yellow fever vaccination. TCRdb re-derived calls from the 5' RACE reads in MiXCR, one entry per CDR3 protein. The table has some 500,000 distinct CDR3 sequences, about 14% seen once. Source: PBMCs, taken on the day of the yellow fever booster vaccination. These receptors were collected from a young man who received the YFV17D yellow fever vaccine. Each CDR3 is given with its conserved first and last residue. A D gene is named only where the DNA matches it firmly.

>TRBD2|TRBV6-1
CASREVAGGYNEQFF
>NA|TRBV6-2/TRBV6-3
CASRRSLSGANVLTF
>TRBD1|TRBV12-3/TRBV12-4
CASSFRTGATDTQYF
>NA|TRBV12-3/TRBV12-4
CASSFLGGNNEQFF
>NA|TRBV6-6
CASSHGANAFF
>NA|TRBV2
CASHLGEYSPLHF
>NA|TRBV12-3/TRBV12-4
CASSFQGMNTEAFF
>NA|TRBV5-1
CASSPGVAETQYF
>NA|TRBV20-1
CSARPARVAEAFF
>TRBD1|TRBV6-2/TRBV6-3
CASSSPGTANNEQFF
>NA|TRBV5-1
CASSYYNRDTQYF
>NA|TRBV6-6
CASRDSPTYEQYF
>NA|TRBV7-8
CASSLVGGNYNEQFF
>TRBD2|TRBV7-2
CASSLMIGLAGKDEQFF
>NA|TRBV6-1
CASRESRTSGGEQYF
>NA|TRBV29-1
CSVVEGSGQPQHF
>NA|TRBV4-3
CASSQDVWQGDLLKQFF
>NA|TRBV5-4
CASSSVPNSQETQYF
>TRBD1|TRBV27
CASSWTGGPYEQYF
>TRBD2|TRBV4-3
CASSRSGRYNEQFF
>NA|TRBV12-3/TRBV12-4
CASSYLGANTGELFF
>TRBD1|TRBV30
CAWNQDREEGTF
>TRBD1|TRBV6-2/TRBV6-3
CASRPRQGNIQYF
>TRBD1|TRBV20-1
CSASDRGSGREQFF
>NA|TRBV29-1
CSVEDQEKLFF
>TRBD2|TRBV3-1
CASSAGTSGTNEQFF
>NA|TRBV5-1
CASSLDGGNTEAFF
>NA|TRBV7-9
CASRLGRGNTEAFF
>NA|TRBV5-1
CASSLEAASYGYTF
>TRBD2|TRBV5-6
CASSRLAGDLTDTQYF
>NA|TRBV21-1
CASPQSCLTEYEQYF